A selection of T cell receptor beta chains follows, all from one sample in a study of T cell repertoires in cytomegalovirus infection. MiXCR, run by TCRdb on the reads, gives a single entry per CDR3 protein. The data hold a few hundred thousand distinct CDR3 sequences, with 17% observed a single time. Sequences were obtained from CD8+ T cells from PBMCs. These receptors all come from a human donor in good health (CMV status not recorded). Some clones in this sample may be carry-over from other donors' samples. Both conserved end residues are part of each CDR3. Each record gives: V gene, clone size, D gene, J gene, CDR3 protein, CDR3 DNA. A D gene is named only where the DNA matches it firmly. A row's size may be missing; if present it is once, few, many or a size class.

V gene: TRBV9
clone size: few
D gene: .
J gene: TRBJ1-5
CDR3 protein: CASSVGDSLNQPQHF
CDR3 DNA: TGTGCCAGCAGCGTAGGAGACAGTCTCAATCAGCCCCAGCATTTT

V gene: TRBV7-8
clone size: many
D gene: TRBD1
J gene: TRBJ1-2
CDR3 protein: CASSLEGARNYGYTF
CDR3 DNA: TGTGCCAGCAGCTTAGAGGGGGCGAGGAACTATGGCTACACCTTC

V gene: TRBV7-9
clone size: few
D gene: TRBD1
J gene: TRBJ2-1
CDR3 protein: CASSDLQDRGHNEQFF
CDR3 DNA: TGTGCCAGCAGCGACCTACAGGACAGGGGGCACAATGAGCAGTTCTTC

V gene: TRBV3-1
clone size: many
D gene: .
J gene: TRBJ2-1
CDR3 protein: CASSQDSYSYNEQFF
CDR3 DNA: TGTGCCAGCAGCCAAGACAGTTATTCCTACAATGAGCAGTTCTTC

V gene: TRBV6-2/TRBV6-3
clone size: few
D gene: TRBD2
J gene: TRBJ2-3
CDR3 protein: CASSYSTSGGASTDTQYF
CDR3 DNA: TGTGCCAGCAGTTACTCGACTAGCGGGGGGGCTAGCACAGATACGCAGTATTTT

V gene: TRBV28
clone size: .
D gene: .
J gene: TRBJ1-5
CDR3 protein: CASSLPGPGLSNQPQHF
CDR3 DNA: TGTGCCAGCAGTTTACCGGGACCCGGACTTAGCAATCAGCCCCAGCATTTT

V gene: TRBV6-6
clone size: many
D gene: .
J gene: TRBJ1-4
CDR3 protein: CASSYSNSRSHNEKLFF
CDR3 DNA: TGTGCCAGCAGTTACTCGAATTCACGTAGTCACAATGAAAAACTGTTTTTT

V gene: TRBV25-1
clone size: few
D gene: .
J gene: TRBJ2-3
CDR3 protein: CASSEYGGRADTQYF
CDR3 DNA: TGTGCCAGCAGTGAATATGGGGGGCGCGCAGATACGCAGTATTTT

V gene: TRBV7-9
clone size: many
D gene: .
J gene: TRBJ1-1
CDR3 protein: CASSLEPRTANTEAFF
CDR3 DNA: TGTGCCAGCAGCTTAGAGCCCCGGACAGCCAACACTGAAGCTTTCTTT

V gene: TRBV7-9
clone size: .
D gene: .
J gene: TRBJ2-2
CDR3 protein: CASRPLEGRSGELFF
CDR3 DNA: TGTGCCAGCAGACCCTTAGAGGGGAGGAGCGGGGAGCTGTTTTTT

V gene: TRBV5-5
clone size: many
D gene: .
J gene: TRBJ2-3
CDR3 protein: CASSPEVGGTDTQYF
CDR3 DNA: TGTGCCAGCAGCCCCGAGGTGGGAGGCACAGATACGCAGTATTTT

V gene: TRBV5-6
clone size: many
D gene: .
J gene: TRBJ1-6
CDR3 protein: CASSLTGTNRDSPLHF
CDR3 DNA: TGTGCCAGCAGCTTAACCGGGACAAACCGCGATTCACCCCTCCACTTT

V gene: TRBV7-2
clone size: many
D gene: TRBD1
J gene: TRBJ1-4
CDR3 protein: CASSTRTGAREEKLFF
CDR3 DNA: TGTGCCAGCAGCACAAGGACAGGGGCCCGTGAGGAAAAACTGTTTTTT

V gene: TRBV5-6
clone size: once
D gene: TRBD2
J gene: TRBJ2-2
CDR3 protein: CASSAAGVVDTGELFF
CDR3 DNA: TGTGCCAGCAGCGCTGCGGGGGTTGTGGACACCGGGGAGCTGTTTTTT

V gene: TRBV6-5
clone size: few
D gene: .
J gene: TRBJ2-5
CDR3 protein: CASSYSGGRWETQYF
CDR3 DNA: TGTGCCAGCAGTTACTCGGGGGGGCGTTGGGAGACCCAGTACTTC

V gene: TRBV6-5
clone size: .
D gene: .
J gene: TRBJ2-7
CDR3 protein: CASSYSGPFYEQYF
CDR3 DNA: TGTGCCAGCAGTTACTCGGGACCCTTCTACGAGCAGTACTTC

V gene: TRBV13
clone size: .
D gene: .
J gene: TRBJ2-1
CDR3 protein: CASSLGRGDSYNEQFF
CDR3 DNA: TGTGCCAGCAGCTTAGGCCGAGGGGACTCCTACAATGAGCAGTTCTTC

V gene: TRBV6-8
clone size: few
D gene: TRBD2
J gene: TRBJ2-1
CDR3 protein: CASSFSSGGAPSYNEQFF
CDR3 DNA: TGTGCCAGCAGTTTCTCTAGCGGGGGGGCCCCATCCTACAATGAGCAGTTCTTC

V gene: TRBV28
clone size: few
D gene: .
J gene: TRBJ2-1
CDR3 protein: CASSLQGFSEQFF
CDR3 DNA: TGTGCCAGCAGTTTACAGGGGTTCAGTGAGCAGTTCTTC

V gene: TRBV4-1
clone size: .
D gene: .
J gene: TRBJ2-6
CDR3 protein: CASSRATEGIANVLTF
CDR3 DNA: TGTGCCAGCAGCCGCGCTACGGAGGGGATCGCCAACGTCCTGACTTTC

V gene: TRBV7-9
clone size: few
D gene: .
J gene: TRBJ1-2
CDR3 protein: CASSDDFRTPNYGYTF
CDR3 DNA: TGTGCCAGCAGCGACGACTTTAGGACACCGAACTATGGCTACACCTTC

V gene: TRBV6-1
clone size: many
D gene: TRBD2
J gene: TRBJ2-7
CDR3 protein: CASRITSGGQAYEQYF
CDR3 DNA: TGTGCCAGCAGAATTACTAGCGGGGGGCAAGCCTACGAGCAGTACTTC

V gene: TRBV7-9
clone size: few
D gene: .
J gene: TRBJ2-1
CDR3 protein: CASSFVRGTHNEQFF
CDR3 DNA: TGTGCCAGCAGCTTCGTCAGGGGAACCCACAATGAGCAGTTCTTC

V gene: TRBV7-2
clone size: many
D gene: TRBD1
J gene: TRBJ1-2
CDR3 protein: CASSLEGTGFNYGYTF
CDR3 DNA: TGTGCCAGCAGCTTAGAGGGGACAGGGTTTAACTATGGCTACACCTTC

V gene: TRBV28
clone size: many
D gene: TRBD1
J gene: TRBJ2-7
CDR3 protein: CASSPGQGVNEQYF
CDR3 DNA: TGTGCCAGCAGTCCGGGACAGGGGGTGAACGAGCAGTACTTC

V gene: TRBV2
clone size: few
D gene: .
J gene: TRBJ2-7
CDR3 protein: CAILRSYEQYF
CDR3 DNA: TGTGCCATCCTCCGGTCATACGAGCAGTACTTC

V gene: TRBV6-2/TRBV6-3
clone size: .
D gene: .
J gene: TRBJ2-7
CDR3 protein: CASSSSRHPEAGQDPYEQYF
CDR3 DNA: TGTGCCAGCAGCTCTTCTAGACACCCTGAAGCGGGACAGGACCCCTACGAGCAGTACTTC